This TCR beta chain was observed in a study of blood T cell repertoires in COVID-19 (dated by TCRdb to 2020 to 2022). For context, the study as a whole: Samples covering the acute and convalescent phases of COVID-19 were provided by collaborators in the United States, Italy and Spain. The material from the prospective study consisted of cDNA or gDNA derived from T cells, B-cell-depleted T cells, or PBMCs. The sample metadata nearly always contained a de-identified subject ID, COVID-19 status, age in years and sex. Deeply sampled blood TCRbeta repertoires from subjects exposed to, actively infected with, or recovered from COVID-19 were included in the dataset. Samples came from the ongoing ImmuneRACE study (first 160 participants) plus 1,254 subjects from 6 global collaborators. Where HLA class I and class II types were available, the types were taken from metadata supplied by the sample provider, not from assay-based typing. The repertoires were released in a freely available public database intended as a resource for research on the immune response to SARS-CoV-2. Points the paper makes about the study in general: Clinical and demographic metadata were provided uncurated, with the amount varying by source and participant.

CDR1 and CDR2 were assigned from the germline V gene as SGHTA and FQGNSA. The CDR3 spans 15 residues, from the cysteine through the phenylalanine. Only CDR3 DNA is held: 45 bases, read in frame from base 1. V was cut back by 0 bases and J by 0 bases, leaving a gap of 5 bases between them. The collaborating institutions used their own protocols to collect whole blood in K2EDTA tubes. For TCRbeta analysis, collaborator samples were shipped as frozen whole blood, as isolated PBMCs, or as DNA extracted from either sample type. Turning to this clone: Its antigen specificity is not known. Nothing much larger sits one base from this clone, and base qualities are not available.

TCRbeta CDR3 regions were amplified from genomic DNA using the immunoSEQ Assay, a bias-controlled multiplex PCR. In the source study's methods: The number of nucleated cells in each sample was estimated by amplification of reference gene primers within the assay. Sequence reads were collapsed and filtered to measure the absolute abundance of every unique TCRbeta CDR3 rearrangement. Productive Simpson clonality was computed per sample as the square root of Simpson's diversity index over productive rearrangements. Not all clones reach the TCRdb copy of this immuneACCESS table, which keeps in-frame sequences only. Checked studies attribute under half of the gap to unresolved V genes and leave the rest unexplained. The V and J calls and clone size are taken from that table; D and trimming were inferred from the DNA. This sample lists about 160,000 clones; approximately 82% were detected once. Together, the top ten hold around a fifth of the sample.

The sequenced sample was peripheral blood. The clonotype was recovered from an elderly woman with acute or convalescent COVID-19. The chain links TRBV7-2 with TRBJ1-4; the D gene is unclear. The nucleotide sequence reads as follows: TGTGCCAGCAGCTTAGCGGCCGCAACTAATGAAAAACTGTTTTTT. Translated, it gives CASSLAAATNEKLFF.